This entry lists 13 T cell receptor beta chains sequenced from one sample in a study of beta chain features in type 1 diabetes. Study-level findings and limits: Shorter TCRB CDR3s, moderately but significantly so, marked every one of the four CD4+ subsets in Type 1 diabetes patients.

Antigens of these TCRs are unknown. The sequenced template was cDNA made from the entire isolated RNA. TCRdb's table, derived via immunoSEQ multiplex PCR, lists solely in-frame clones and lacks some. The sample includes 600,000 or so clones, 11% to 15% of them seen just once. Input material: naive CD4+ T cells from blood. These receptors were collected from a man between 18 and 29 years old with type 1 diabetes.

The chain recombines TRBV30 with TRBJ1-2; D ambiguous. The CDR3 consists of 13 residues. The germline V gene encodes CDR1 GTSNPN and CDR2 SVGIG (reference sequence). The V end was cut by 5 bases, the J end by 1 base, with 11 bases between. The CDR3 protein is CAWFKKFNYGYTF. CDR3 nucleotide sequence: TGTGCCTGGTTCAAGAAGTTTAACTATGGCTACACCTTC.

The chain joins TRBV7-2 to TRBJ2-3; no clear D gene. The CDR3 contains 13 residues. Per germline, CDR1 SGHTA and CDR2 FQGNSA. V was trimmed by 0 bases and J by 4 bases, leaving 5 bases between them. The CDR3 DNA follows: TGTGCCAGCAGCTTAGCGCCTGCAGATACGCAGTATTTT. Its translation: CASSLAPADTQYF.

This clone was detected a few times. The V call is TRBV18, the J call TRBJ1-1; 7 nucleotides match TRBD1. With V trimmed by 3 bases and J by 4 bases, 8 bases remained unmatched. The CDR3 has 15 residues. The germline V gene has CDR1 KGHSH and CDR2 LQKENI. The chain's CDR3 is CASSPRDRAGTEAFF. In DNA form, the CDR3 reads TGTGCCAGCTCACCTCGAGACAGGGCAGGCACTGAAGCTTTCTTT.

This clone was seen only a few times. The chain carries TRBV29-1 and TRBJ2-3; TRBD2 aligns across 9 bases. The CDR3 is 16 amino acids. J gave up 2 bases and V 2 bases, and 8 bases lay outside the gene matches. CDR1 is SQVTM, CDR2 ANQGSEA, per germline. The CDR3 bases are TGCAGCGTTGAACCAGCGGGAGGCCGTGACACAGATACGCAGTATTTT. Translation: CSVEPAGGRDTDTQYF.

This clone was found a few times. This sequence joins TRBV18 and TRBJ1-1; D is possibly TRBD1 (5 bases). V lost 4 bases and J lost 2, with 8 bases in between. This CDR3 region has 13 residues. Germline-derived CDR1 and CDR2 are KGHSH and LQKENI. CDR3 bases: TGTGCCAGCTCACGAGACAGCAACACTGAAGCTTTCTTT. Translating gives CASSRDSNTEAFF.

The chain carries TRBV6-5 and TRBJ1-4; D is undetermined. The CDR3 totals 12 residues. V was trimmed by 5 bases and J by 11 bases, leaving 12 bases between them. Germline CDR1 MNHEY, CDR2 SVGAGI. The CDR3: CASSLIRGKLFF. The CDR3 DNA follows: TGTGCCAGCAGTCTCATTCGAGGGAAACTGTTTTTT.

This clone was counted between two and nine times. The V and J genes are TRBV28 and TRBJ1-4; D remains ambiguous. The CDR3 runs to 12 residues. The germline V and J ends were trimmed by 6 bases and 4 bases, with 6 bases remaining between them. Per germline, CDR1 MDHEN and CDR2 SYDVKM. The chain's CDR3 is CASRWVNEKLFF. The CDR3 DNA reads as TGTGCCAGCAGATGGGTTAATGAAAAACTGTTTTTT. Supplemented by reference TRBV28 and TRBJ1-4, the full variable domain reads DVKVTQSSRYLVKRTGEKVFLECVQDMDHENMFWYRQDPGLGLRLIYFSYDVKMKEKGDIPEGYSVSREKKERFSLILESASTNQTSMYLCASRWVNEKLFFGSGTQLSVL.

This clone has only a few counts. CDR3 sequence (DNA): TGTGCCAGCAGTTACTCTGTCGCGGGCACCTACGAGCAGTACTTC. Its translation is CASSYSVAGTYEQYF. The chain combines TRBV6-5 with TRBJ2-7; a possible D gene is TRBD2 (5 bases). V lost 0 bases, J lost 2 bases, and 11 bases lay in between. This CDR3 comprises 15 residues. In germline, CDR1 is MNHEY, CDR2 SVGAGI.

This clone has more than one count but fewer than ten. Other DNA sequences within the sample encode an identical CDR3. V and J are TRBV7-2 and TRBJ1-6; D call uncertain. V dropped 5 bases and J dropped 5 bases, with 4 bases sitting between them. The CDR3 spans 12 residues. The germline CDR1 and CDR2 sequences are SGHTA and FQGNSA. CDR3 region: CASSRNNSPLHF. DNA for the CDR3: TGTGCCAGCAGCCGTAATAATTCACCCCTCCACTTT.

The rearrangement links TRBV7-9 to TRBJ2-7; D is uncertain. Looked up from germline, CDR1 is SEHNR and CDR2 is FQNEAQ (reference sequence). With 3 bases removed from V and 3 bases from J, the gap between germline ends came to 15 bases. The CDR3 covers 15 residues. CDR3 sequence reads: CASSLGPYEIYEQYF. The CDR3 DNA reads TGTGCCAGCAGCTTGGGTCCCTACGAGATCTACGAGCAGTACTTC.

The chain is built from TRBV29-1 and TRBJ2-5, with TRBD1 matching over 11 bases. Trimming cost V 4 bases and J 11 bases; bases outside gene matches: 9. The CDR3 consists of 13 residues. Germline V gene lookup returns CDR1 SQVTM and CDR2 ANQGSEA. The CDR3: CSVVDRGLEEQYF. The CDR3 nucleotides read TGCAGCGTTGTGGACAGGGGGCTAGAAGAGCAGTACTTC. Full variable domain (missing parts from reference TRBV29-1 and TRBJ2-5): SAVISQKPSRDICQRGTSLTIQCQVDSQVTMMFWYRQQPGQSLTLIATANQGSEATYESGFVIDKFPISRPNLTFSTLTVSNMSPEDSSIYLCSVVDRGLEEQYFGPGTRLLVL.

This clone was recorded a few times. The chain links TRBV6-1 to TRBJ1-2, with 10 bases that match TRBD1. CDR1 and CDR2 (germline): MNHNS, SASEGT. This CDR3 has 14 amino acids. Germline trimming cut 3 bases from V and 7 bases from J; bases unmatched to any gene: 5. CDR3 bases: TGTGCCAGCAGTGATATCGACAGGGGGCTTGGCTACACCTTC. Translation: CASSDIDRGLGYTF.

A few counts support this clone. The V call is TRBV2, the J call TRBJ2-3; TRBD1 matches at 7 bases. Looked up from germline, CDR1 is SNHLY and CDR2 is FYNNEI. CDR3 size: 14 residues. The V gene end was trimmed by 5 bases and the J gene end by 1 base; junction bases not matched to a gene: 3. The CDR3 region has the DNA TGTGCCAGCAGTAACAGGGGAGGCACAGATACGCAGTATTTT. It translates to CASSNRGGTDTQYF.